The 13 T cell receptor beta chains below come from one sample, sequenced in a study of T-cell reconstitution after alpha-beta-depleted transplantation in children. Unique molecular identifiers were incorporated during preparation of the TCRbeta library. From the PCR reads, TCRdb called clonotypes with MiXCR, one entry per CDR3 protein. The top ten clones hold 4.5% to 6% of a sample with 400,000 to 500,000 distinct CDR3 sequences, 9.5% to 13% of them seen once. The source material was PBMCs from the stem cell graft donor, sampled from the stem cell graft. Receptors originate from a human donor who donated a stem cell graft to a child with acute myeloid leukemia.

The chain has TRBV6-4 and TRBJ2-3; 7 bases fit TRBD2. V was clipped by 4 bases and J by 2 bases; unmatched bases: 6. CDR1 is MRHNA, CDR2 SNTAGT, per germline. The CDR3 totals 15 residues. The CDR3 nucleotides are TGTGCCAGCAGTGGGGGGACTACAGACACAGATACGCAGTATTTT. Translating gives CASSGGTTDTDTQYF.

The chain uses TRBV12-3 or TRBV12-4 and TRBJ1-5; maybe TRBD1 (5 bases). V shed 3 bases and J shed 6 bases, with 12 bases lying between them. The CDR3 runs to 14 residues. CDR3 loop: CASSLLGVAQPQHF. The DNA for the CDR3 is TGTGCCAGCAGTTTGTTAGGGGTTGCTCAGCCCCAGCATTTT.

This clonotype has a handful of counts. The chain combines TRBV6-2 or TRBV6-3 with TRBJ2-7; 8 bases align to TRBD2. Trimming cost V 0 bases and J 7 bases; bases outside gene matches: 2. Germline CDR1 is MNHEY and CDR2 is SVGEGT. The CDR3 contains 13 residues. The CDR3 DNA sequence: TGTGCCAGCAGTTACTCGAGCGGGGGAGAGCAGTACTTC. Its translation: CASSYSSGGEQYF.

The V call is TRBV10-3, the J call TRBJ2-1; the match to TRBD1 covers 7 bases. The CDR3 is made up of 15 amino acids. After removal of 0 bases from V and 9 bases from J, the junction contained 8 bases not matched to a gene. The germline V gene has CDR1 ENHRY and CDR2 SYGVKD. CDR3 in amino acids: CAISESRDSSAEQFF. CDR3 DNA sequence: TGTGCCATCAGTGAGTCGAGGGACAGCTCGGCTGAGCAGTTCTTC.

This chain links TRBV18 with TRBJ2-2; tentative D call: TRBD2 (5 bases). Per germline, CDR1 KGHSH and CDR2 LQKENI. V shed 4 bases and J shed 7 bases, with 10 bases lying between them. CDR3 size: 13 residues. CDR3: CASSLDSSGELFF. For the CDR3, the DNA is TGTGCCAGCTCACTGGACTCGAGCGGGGAGCTGTTTTTT.

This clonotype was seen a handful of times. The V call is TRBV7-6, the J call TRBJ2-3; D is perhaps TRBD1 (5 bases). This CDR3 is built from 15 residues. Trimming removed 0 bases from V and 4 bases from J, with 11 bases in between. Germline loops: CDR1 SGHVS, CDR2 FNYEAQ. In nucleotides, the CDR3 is TGTGCCAGCAGCTTAGCGGGATTCAGGGCAGATACGCAGTATTTT. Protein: CASSLAGFRADTQYF.

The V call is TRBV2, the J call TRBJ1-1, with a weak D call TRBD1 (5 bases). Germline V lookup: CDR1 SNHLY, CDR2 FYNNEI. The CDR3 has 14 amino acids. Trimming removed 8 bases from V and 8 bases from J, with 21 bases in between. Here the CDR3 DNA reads TGTGCCAGCCGGGGGATTGTGGGCGAGGCAGAAGCTTTCTTT. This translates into CASRGIVGEAEAFF. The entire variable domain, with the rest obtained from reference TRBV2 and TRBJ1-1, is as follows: EPEVTQTPSHQVTQMGQEVILRCVPISNHLYFYWYRQILGQKVEFLVSFYNNEISEKSEIFDDQFSVERPDGSNFTLKIRSTKLEDSAMYFCASRGIVGEAEAFFGQGTRLTVV.

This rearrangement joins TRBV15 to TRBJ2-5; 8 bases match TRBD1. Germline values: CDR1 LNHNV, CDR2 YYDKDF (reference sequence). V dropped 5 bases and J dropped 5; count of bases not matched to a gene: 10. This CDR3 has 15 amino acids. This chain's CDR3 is CATSGQGAYAETQYF. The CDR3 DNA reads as TGTGCCACCAGCGGACAGGGAGCCTACGCGGAGACCCAGTACTTC.

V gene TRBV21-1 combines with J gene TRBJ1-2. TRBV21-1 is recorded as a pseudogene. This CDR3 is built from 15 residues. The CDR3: CASSKAGGESYGYTF. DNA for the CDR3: TGTGCCAGCAGCAAAGCGGGTGGGGAATCCTATGGCTACACCTTC.

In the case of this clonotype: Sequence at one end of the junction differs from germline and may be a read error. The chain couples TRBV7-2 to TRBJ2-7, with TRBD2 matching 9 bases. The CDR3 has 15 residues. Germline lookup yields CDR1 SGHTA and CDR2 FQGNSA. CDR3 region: CASSIAGVGNYEQYF. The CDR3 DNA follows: TGTGCCAGCAGCATAGCGGGAGTGGGGAATTACGAGCAGTACTTC.

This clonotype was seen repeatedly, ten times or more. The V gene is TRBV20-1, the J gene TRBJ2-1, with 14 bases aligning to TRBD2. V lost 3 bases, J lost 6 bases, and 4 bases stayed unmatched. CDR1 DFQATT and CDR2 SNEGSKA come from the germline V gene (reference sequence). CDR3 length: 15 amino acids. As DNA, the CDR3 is TGCAGTGCTAGTGAGACTAGCGGGGGGGTCAATGAGCAGTTCTTC. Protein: CSASETSGGVNEQFF.

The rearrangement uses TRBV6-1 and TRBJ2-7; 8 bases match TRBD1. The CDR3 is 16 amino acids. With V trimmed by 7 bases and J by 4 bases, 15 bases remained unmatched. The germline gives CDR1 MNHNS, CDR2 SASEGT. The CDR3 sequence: CASTDLTGEALYEQYV. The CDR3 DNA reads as TGTGCCAGCACCGACTTGACAGGGGAGGCACTATACGAGCAGTACGTC.

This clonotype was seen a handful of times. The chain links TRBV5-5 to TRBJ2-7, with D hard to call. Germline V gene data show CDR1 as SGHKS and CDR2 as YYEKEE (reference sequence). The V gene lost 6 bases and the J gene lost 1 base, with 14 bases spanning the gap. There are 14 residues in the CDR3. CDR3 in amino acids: CASTNSWESYEQYV. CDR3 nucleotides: TGTGCCAGCACCAACTCCTGGGAATCCTACGAGCAGTACGTC.